This T cell receptor beta chain was identified in a study of T cell repertoires in cytomegalovirus infection. TCRdb used MiXCR to reprocess the reads, holding one entry per CDR3 protein. The data contain some 800,000 distinct CDR3 sequences, 30% to 35% of them singletons. This clonotype appeared many times. The antigen is unknown. This sequence was found in a human donor in good health (CMV status not recorded). Some clones in this sample may be carry-over from other donors' samples. The specimen was cultured CD8+ T cells from PBMCs, collected from culture after CMV antigen stimulation.

CDR3 coding DNA: TGTGCCAGCAGGAAAGAGACCCTGGGGCCTACCCGATATTATGGCGATGAGCAGTTCTTC. It encodes CASRKETLGPTRYYGDEQFF. This chain links TRBV7-2 with TRBJ2-1, with a weak D call TRBD1 (5 bases). The V and J ends lost 6 bases and 8 bases respectively, with 35 bases between them. This CDR3 has 20 residues. The germline V gene encodes CDR1 SGHTA and CDR2 FQGNSA.